The 22 T cell receptor beta chains presented below share a single source sample, sequenced in a study of T cell responses to AZD1222 COVID-19 vaccine. Clones were sequenced by immunoSEQ multiplex PCR, and TCRdb holds only the in-frame ones, with some missing. In total, the table holds about 140,000 clones. Sequenced sample: peripheral blood. The source is an adult in good health.

V is TRBV6-5 and J is TRBJ1-2; 7 bases line up with TRBD1. This CDR3 comprises 13 residues. The J segment lost 8 bases and the V segment lost 6 bases, leaving 9 bases of the junction unmatched. Germline V gene data show CDR1 as MNHEY and CDR2 as SVGAGI. The CDR3 region is CASSLEGASGYTF. The CDR3 DNA reads as TGTGCCAGCAGCCTCGAGGGGGCTAGCGGCTACACCTTC.

The CDR3 DNA follows: TGTGCCAGCAGCTTAGCAAGGGGACAGGGGACCCCTGGGGCCAACGTCCTGACTTTC. Amino acid sequence: CASSLARGQGTPGANVLTF. This sequence joins TRBV7-9 and TRBJ2-6; 10 nucleotides match TRBD1. CDR3 length equals 19 residues. V was pared by 0 bases and J by 2 bases, with 7 bases of the junction left unmatched. Germline V gene lookup returns CDR1 SEHNR and CDR2 FQNEAQ (reference sequence).

CDR3 amino acids: CASSLDDRSNSPLHF. As DNA, the CDR3 is TGTGCCAGCAGCTTAGACGACAGGTCCAATTCACCCCTCCACTTT. This chain links TRBV7-2 with TRBJ1-6, with D possibly being TRBD1 (6 bases). The CDR3 extends over 15 amino acids. Germline lookup yields CDR1 SGHTA and CDR2 FQGNSA. V lost 1 base and J 7 bases, leaving 11 bases between the germline ends.

This chain's CDR3 is CASSPPRGGTSGNEQYF. CDR3 DNA: TGTGCCAGCAGTCCTCCCCGGGGGGGGACTAGCGGGAACGAGCAGTACTTC. The chain employs TRBV28 and TRBJ2-7, with TRBD2 matching 13 bases. V was clipped by 5 bases and J by 5 bases; unmatched bases: 12. The CDR3 has 17 residues. Germline CDR1 is MDHEN and CDR2 is SYDVKM.

The chain carries TRBV8-1 and TRBJ2-6; the DNA was not used to check the table's D call, TRBD2. TRBV8-1 is tagged as a pseudogene. This CDR3 is built from 22 residues. The CDR3 spells CGSASAALLWGAGPSGANVLTF. The CDR3 bases are TGTGGCAGTGCATCCGCAGCCCTGCTCTGGGGCGCGGGACCGTCTGGGGCCAACGTCCTGACTTTC.

This chain links TRBV28 with TRBJ1-2, with a tentative D call TRBD1 (5 bases). Germline V gene sequence: CDR1 MDHEN, CDR2 SYDVKM. The ends were cut back, 1 base at V and 2 bases at J, with 11 bases in the middle. The CDR3 loop spans 15 amino acids. The CDR3 DNA sequence: TGTGCCAGCAGTTTATACCCCCGACAGAACTATGGCTACACCTTC. It encodes CASSLYPRQNYGYTF.

This chain connects TRBV25-1 to TRBJ1-3; D is perhaps TRBD1 (5 bases). Germline loops: CDR1 MGHDK, CDR2 SYGVNS. The CDR3 contains 15 residues. Trimming shortened V by 4 bases and J by 4 bases, and 14 bases separated the two germline ends. CDR3 DNA: TGTGCCAGCAGTGGAACCGGGACTGCGGGAAACACCATATATTTT. Its protein is CASSGTGTAGNTIYF.

The V and J genes are TRBV2 and TRBJ1-1; possible D gene TRBD1, 6 bases. This CDR3 has 15 amino acids. Trimming took 4 bases from V and 11 from J, leaving 23 bases between them. Germline CDR1 is SNHLY and CDR2 is FYNNEI. The CDR3 region has the DNA TGTGCCAGCAGTGCCCCCGTCGGGGGGGGCCCTAGGGCTTTCTTT. Its translation: CASSAPVGGGPRAFF.

The rearrangement uses TRBV30 and TRBJ1-1, with D uncertain. CDR1 is GTSNPN and CDR2 is SVGIG in the germline V gene (reference sequence). The CDR3 totals 14 residues. V was pared by 4 bases and J by 5 bases, with 17 bases between. The CDR3 bases are TGTGCCTGGAAACGAGGGATCGGTCTTACTGAAGCTTTCTTT. Its protein is CAWKRGIGLTEAFF. The complete variable domain, with remaining parts taken from reference TRBV30 and TRBJ1-1, reads SQTIHQWPATLVQPVGSPLSLECTVEGTSNPNLYWYRQAAGRGLQLLFYSVGIGQISSEVPQNLSASRPQDRQFILSSKKLLLSDSGFYLCAWKRGIGLTEAFFGQGTRLTVV.

The rearrangement links TRBV6-5 to TRBJ2-1; 10 positions match TRBD2. V shed 6 bases and J 4 bases; nucleotides not matched to a gene: 6. CDR3 length: 15 residues. Per germline, CDR1 MNHEY and CDR2 SVGAGI. The CDR3, as DNA: TGTGCCAGCAGCCCAACTAGCGGGGAGTACAATGAGCAGTTCTTC. Its protein product is CASSPTSGEYNEQFF.

The J gene is TRBJ1-2, the V gene TRBV7-2; 8 bases align to TRBD1. After removal of 2 bases from V and 3 bases from J, the junction contained 5 bases not matched to a gene. Per germline, CDR1 SGHTA and CDR2 FQGNSA. This CDR3 region has 15 residues. The DNA for the CDR3 is TGTGCCAGCAGCTTAATGGCAGGGGGCTACTATGGCTACACCTTC. As protein: CASSLMAGGYYGYTF.

The chain is built from TRBV7-2 and TRBJ2-5; 11 nucleotides line up with TRBD1. This CDR3 comprises 15 residues. The trim removed 2 bases at V and 5 bases at J, leaving 4 bases unmatched. The germline V gene has CDR1 SGHTA and CDR2 FQGNSA. The CDR3: CASSLLGQGGETQYF. Written as DNA, the CDR3 is TGTGCCAGCAGCTTATTGGGACAGGGGGGGGAGACCCAGTACTTC.

V is TRBV11-3 and J is TRBJ2-2, with D possibly being TRBD2 (6 bases). The CDR3 covers 18 residues. Germline V lookup: CDR1 SGHNT, CDR2 YENEEA. Between the trimmed V and J ends, which lost 1 base and 4 bases, there was a span of 19 bases. The CDR3 sequence is CASSLGQRWGDGTGELFF. Here the CDR3 DNA reads TGTGCCAGCAGCTTAGGTCAGAGGTGGGGGGATGGCACCGGGGAGCTGTTTTTT.

CDR3 sequence: CASRQGGKSPLHF. The CDR3 coding sequence is TGTGCCAGCAGACAGGGAGGGAAGTCACCCCTCCACTTT. The V gene is TRBV25-1, the J gene TRBJ1-6; perhaps TRBD1 as D (6 bases). Trimming pared 6 bases from V and 10 bases from J, leaving 13 bases between. CDR3 length equals 13 residues. CDR1 MGHDK and CDR2 SYGVNS come from the germline V gene.

CDR3 coding DNA: TGTGCCAGCAGCGTAGAGGGCAGGGGGGAAACAGGGAACACTGAAGCTTTCTTT. Translation: CASSVEGRGETGNTEAFF. The rearrangement uses TRBV9 and TRBJ1-1, with 7 bases lining up with TRBD1. CDR1 is SGDLS, CDR2 YYNGEE, per germline. The V and J ends lost 0 bases and 1 base, in that order; junction bases with no gene match: 12. This CDR3 has 18 residues.

The chain is built from TRBV6-2 or TRBV6-3 and TRBJ2-4, with D unclear. V lost 3 bases to trimming and J lost 8 bases, with 5 bases between them. This CDR3 has 11 amino acids. Germline CDR1 is MNHEY and CDR2 is SVGEGT. The CDR3 DNA reads as TGTGCCAGCAGTTATTCGGACATTCAGTACTTC. This gives the protein CASSYSDIQYF.

The J gene is TRBJ2-1, the V gene TRBV4-2; D tentatively reads TRBD1 or TRBD2 (5 bases each). The CDR3 runs to 14 residues. V was cut by 3 bases and J by 0 bases, with 6 bases left in between. Germline lookup yields CDR1 LGHNA and CDR2 YNFKEQ. In DNA form, the CDR3 reads TGTGCCAGCAGCCAGGGACGCTCCTACAATGAGCAGTTCTTC. Translation: CASSQGRSYNEQFF.

The chain recombines TRBV3-1 (or the pseudogene TRBV3-2) with TRBJ1-4; the match to TRBD1 covers 9 bases. The V gene's germline CDR1 is LGHDT and CDR2 YNNKEL (reference sequence). The CDR3 is 15 residues long. J gave up 8 bases and V 4 bases, and 8 bases lay outside the gene matches. CDR3 region: CASSPHPGQGEKLFF. The CDR3 region has the DNA TGTGCCAGCAGCCCCCACCCGGGACAGGGCGAAAAACTGTTTTTT.

This chain connects TRBV27 to TRBJ1-4; no clear D gene. The CDR3 extends over 15 amino acids. Trimming shortened V by 6 bases and J by 0 bases, and 11 bases separated the two germline ends. CDR1 MNHEY and CDR2 SMNVEV come from the germline V gene (reference sequence). The CDR3 bases are TGTGCCAGCAGACTCAACATGGCAACTAATGAAAAACTGTTTTTT. Amino acid sequence: CASRLNMATNEKLFF.

The chain joins TRBV6-1 to TRBJ1-2; no reliable D call. V was clipped by 2 bases and J by 6 bases, with 16 bases between them. The CDR3 totals 15 residues. Germline values: CDR1 MNHNS, CDR2 SASEGT. The CDR3: CASSERWSATDGYTF. In nucleotides, the CDR3 is TGTGCCAGCAGTGAAAGGTGGTCCGCAACTGATGGCTACACCTTC.

The chain has TRBV20-1 and TRBJ2-5; no reliable D call. The CDR3 is 12 amino acids. The ends were cut back, 3 bases at V and 5 bases at J, with 10 bases in the middle. Germline CDR1 and CDR2: DFQATT and SNEGSKA (reference sequence). The CDR3 DNA sequence: TGCAGTGCTAGTCCCCCGCTTGAGACCCAGTACTTC. It codes for CSASPPLETQYF.

The chain couples TRBV3-1 (or the pseudogene TRBV3-2) to TRBJ2-2; TRBD1 might be the D (6 bases). The CDR3 has 15 residues. Germline loops: CDR1 LGHDT, CDR2 YNNKEL (reference sequence). Trimming left V 7 bases short and J 2 bases short, with 14 bases between. The CDR3 here is CASTPGTLNTGELFF. CDR3 nucleotides: TGTGCCAGCACCCCCGGGACACTAAACACCGGGGAGCTGTTTTTT.